The clone carrying this T cell receptor (beta chain) was detected only once. This CDR3 is built from 12 residues. V was clipped by 3 bases and J by 3 bases, with 9 bases between them. Looked up from germline, CDR1 is SQVTM and CDR2 is ANQGSEA. Generated by immunoSEQ multiplex PCR, the TCRdb table keeps only in-frame clones and is missing some. The table records some 64,000 clones, 90% of them present only once. These data are taken from a study of control samples from healthy donors and cancer patients. The TCR was taken from a woman between 45 and 65 years old with colorectal cancer. The sequenced sample was PBMCs. The chain couples TRBV29-1 to TRBJ2-7; D not resolved. CDR3 nucleotides: TGCAGCGTTGACGACACGAGCTACGAGCAGTACTTC. Encoded protein: CSVDDTSYEQYF.